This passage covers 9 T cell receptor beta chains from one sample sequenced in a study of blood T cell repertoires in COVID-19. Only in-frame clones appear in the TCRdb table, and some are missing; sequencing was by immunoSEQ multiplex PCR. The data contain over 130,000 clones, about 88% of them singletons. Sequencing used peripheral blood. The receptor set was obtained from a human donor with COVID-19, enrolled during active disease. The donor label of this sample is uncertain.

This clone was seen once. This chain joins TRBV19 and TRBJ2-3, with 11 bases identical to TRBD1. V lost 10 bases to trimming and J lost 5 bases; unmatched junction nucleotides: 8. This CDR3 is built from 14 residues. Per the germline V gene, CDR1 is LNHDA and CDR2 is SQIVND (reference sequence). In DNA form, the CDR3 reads TGTGCCACCGCCTCGGACAGGGGGCTAGATACGCAGTATTTT. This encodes CATASDRGLDTQYF.

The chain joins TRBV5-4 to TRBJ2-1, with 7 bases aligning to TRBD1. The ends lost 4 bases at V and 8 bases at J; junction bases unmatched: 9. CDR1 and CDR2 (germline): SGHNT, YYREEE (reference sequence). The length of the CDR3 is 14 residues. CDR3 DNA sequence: TGTGCCAGCAGCCGGATGACAGGGTTCGATGAGCAGTTCTTC. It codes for CASSRMTGFDEQFF.

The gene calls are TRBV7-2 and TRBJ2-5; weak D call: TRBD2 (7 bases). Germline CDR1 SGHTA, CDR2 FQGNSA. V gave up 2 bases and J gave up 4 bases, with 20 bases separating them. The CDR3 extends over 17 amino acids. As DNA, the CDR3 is TGTGCCAGCAGCTTACGGGGGCGGGGAGGGGCGGCAGAGACCCAGTACTTC. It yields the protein CASSLRGRGGAAETQYF.

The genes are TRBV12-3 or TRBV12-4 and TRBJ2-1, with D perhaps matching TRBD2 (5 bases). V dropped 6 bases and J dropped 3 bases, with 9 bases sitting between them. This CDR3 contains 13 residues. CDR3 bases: TGTGCCAGCAGCACGGGGATCTACAATGAGCAGTTCTTC. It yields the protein CASSTGIYNEQFF.

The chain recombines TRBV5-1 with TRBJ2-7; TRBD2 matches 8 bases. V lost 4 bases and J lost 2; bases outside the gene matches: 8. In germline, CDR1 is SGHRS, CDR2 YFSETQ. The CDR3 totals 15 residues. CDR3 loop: CASSGIAGGTYEQYF. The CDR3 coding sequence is TGCGCCAGCAGCGGGATTGCGGGGGGAACCTACGAGCAGTACTTC.

The CDR3 DNA reads as TGTGCCAGCAGTTCCTTTGGGGCGTCCTACGAGCAGTACTTC. It codes for CASSSFGASYEQYF. The V gene is TRBV27, the J gene TRBJ2-7; D may be TRBD1 (5 bases). The CDR3 contains 14 residues. Germline loops: CDR1 MNHEY, CDR2 SMNVEV (reference sequence). The ends were cut back, 4 bases at V and 1 base at J, with 11 bases in the middle.

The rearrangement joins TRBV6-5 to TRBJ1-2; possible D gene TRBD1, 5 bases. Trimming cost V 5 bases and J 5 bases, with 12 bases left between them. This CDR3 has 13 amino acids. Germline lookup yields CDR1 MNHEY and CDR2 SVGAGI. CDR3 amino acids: CASSKDIPYGYTF. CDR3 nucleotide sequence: TGTGCCAGCAGTAAGGACATACCTTATGGCTACACCTTC.

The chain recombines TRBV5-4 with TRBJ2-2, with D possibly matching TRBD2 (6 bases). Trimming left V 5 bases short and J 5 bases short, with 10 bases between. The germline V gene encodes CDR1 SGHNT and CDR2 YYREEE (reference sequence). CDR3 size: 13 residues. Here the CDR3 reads CASRGGRTGELFF. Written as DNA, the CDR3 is TGTGCCAGCAGGGGTGGGAGGACCGGGGAGCTGTTTTTT.

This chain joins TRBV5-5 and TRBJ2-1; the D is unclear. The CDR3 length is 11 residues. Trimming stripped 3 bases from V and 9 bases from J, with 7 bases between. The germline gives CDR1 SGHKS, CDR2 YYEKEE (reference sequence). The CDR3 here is CASSYSTEQFF. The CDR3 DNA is TGTGCCAGCAGCTATAGTACTGAGCAGTTCTTC.